The 29 T cell receptor beta chains in this list originate from one sample, sequenced in a study of blood T cell repertoires in COVID-19. TCRdb keeps only in-frame clones here, not all; method: immunoSEQ multiplex PCR. The sample has about 82,000 clones, roughly 78% seen once. The sequencing input was peripheral blood. The receptors here all came from a man between 60 and 70 years old with COVID-19, enrolled during active disease.

This sequence joins TRBV5-5 and TRBJ1-3; D remains ambiguous. Germline assignment: CDR1 SGHKS and CDR2 YYEKEE (reference sequence). The CDR3 is 15 amino acids. V lost 4 bases to trimming and J lost 0 bases, with 11 bases between them. CDR3 nucleotide sequence: TGTGCCAGCAGCGAGTCGTCCCGCTCTGGAAACACCATATATTTT. This translates into CASSESSRSGNTIYF.

J is TRBJ1-6 and V is TRBV24-1; D is perhaps TRBD1 (6 bases). Trimming cost V 1 base and J 9 bases, with 9 bases left between them. This CDR3 contains 14 residues. From germline, CDR1 is KGHDR and CDR2 SFDVKD. CDR3 coding DNA: TGTGCCACCAGTGATTTCACAGGGACTTCACCCCTCCACTTT. It encodes CATSDFTGTSPLHF.

The chain carries TRBV7-3 and TRBJ2-2; D gene uncertain. Per the germline V gene, CDR1 is SGHTA and CDR2 is FQGTGA. The CDR3 is 15 residues long. Trimming pared 5 bases from V and 0 bases from J, leaving 10 bases between. CDR3 sequence reads: CASSPHGTNTGELFF. The CDR3 DNA is TGTGCCAGCAGCCCGCATGGCACGAACACCGGGGAGCTGTTTTTT.

The table lists this clone with a count of one. The V and J genes are TRBV4-2 and TRBJ2-6, with TRBD1 matching over 8 bases. V dropped 2 bases and J dropped 3; count of bases not matched to a gene: 12. Germline CDR1 reads LGHNA; CDR2 reads YNFKEQ. The CDR3 totals 19 residues. Here the CDR3 DNA reads TGTGCCAGCAGCCAACAGGACAGGGATGGTTCGGGTGGGGCCAACGTCCTGACTTTC. Its translation is CASSQQDRDGSGGANVLTF.

This sequence joins TRBV9 and TRBJ1-2; 7 nucleotides agree with TRBD1. The CDR3 is 16 amino acids. The germline gives CDR1 SGDLS, CDR2 YYNGEE. V shed 3 bases, J shed 1 base, and the junction held 9 bases outside the gene matches. The CDR3 coding sequence is TGTGCCAGCAGCGGACAGGAGGGGGCCTTTAACTATGGCTACACCTTC. It yields the protein CASSGQEGAFNYGYTF. Full variable domain (remainder filled in from reference TRBV9 and TRBJ1-2): DSGVTQTPKHLITATGQRVTLRCSPRSGDLSVYWYQQSLDQGLQFLIQYYNGEERAKGNILERFSAQQFPDLHSELNLSSLELGDSALYFCASSGQEGAFNYGYTFGSGTRLTVV.

J is TRBJ2-1 and V is TRBV2; possibly TRBD2 for D (6 bases). From germline, CDR1 is SNHLY and CDR2 FYNNEI. Trimming pared 4 bases from V and 8 bases from J, leaving 12 bases between. This CDR3 is 13 amino acids long. The CDR3 sequence is CASSARRGDEQFF. The CDR3 DNA sequence: TGTGCCAGCAGTGCGAGGAGGGGCGATGAGCAGTTCTTC. Full variable domain (rest looked up from reference TRBV2 and TRBJ2-1): EPEVTQTPSHQVTQMGQEVILRCVPISNHLYFYWYRQILGQKVEFLVSFYNNEISEKSEIFDDQFSVERPDGSNFTLKIRSTKLEDSAMYFCASSARRGDEQFFGPGTRLTVL.

The chain couples TRBV11-3 to TRBJ2-7, with a possible D match to TRBD1 (6 bases). This CDR3 has 14 residues. V was clipped by 5 bases and J by 3 bases, with 14 bases between them. The germline V gene has CDR1 SGHNT and CDR2 YENEEA. This CDR3 is CASSQGQGHYEQYF. The CDR3 DNA reads as TGTGCCAGCAGCCAGGGGCAGGGGCACTACGAGCAGTACTTC.

This clone occurred once. The rearrangement links TRBV2 to TRBJ2-7, with 10 positions matching TRBD2. The trim removed 8 bases at V and 3 bases at J, leaving 4 bases unmatched. There are 13 residues in the CDR3. Germline lookup yields CDR1 SNHLY and CDR2 FYNNEI. The DNA of the CDR3 is TGTGCCAGCGGGAAGCGGGGGGGCTACGAGCAGTACTTC. As protein: CASGKRGGYEQYF.

The V gene is TRBV7-9, the J gene TRBJ1-4; D is uncertain. The ends were cut back, 1 base at V and 2 bases at J, with 5 bases in the middle. The CDR3 is 14 amino acids. Germline lookup yields CDR1 SEHNR and CDR2 FQNEAQ (reference sequence). The CDR3 nucleotides read TGTGCCAGCAGCTTAGACGGTACTAATGAAAAACTGTTTTTT. Protein: CASSLDGTNEKLFF.

This chain connects TRBV11-2 to TRBJ2-5, with 7 positions matching TRBD2. After removal of 5 bases from V and 5 bases from J, the junction contained 14 bases not matched to a gene. Germline V lookup: CDR1 SGHAT, CDR2 FQNNGV. The CDR3 spans 16 residues. CDR3 protein: CASSPWWGGSLETQYF. CDR3 in DNA: TGTGCCAGCAGCCCCTGGTGGGGCGGGAGTTTGGAGACCCAGTACTTC.

In this sample, this clone turned up once. The chain combines TRBV27 with TRBJ1-6, with 7 bases matching TRBD1. V dropped 3 bases and J dropped 13; count of bases not matched to a gene: 15. CDR3 length: 16 amino acids. CDR1 is MNHEY and CDR2 is SMNVEV in the germline V gene (reference sequence). The CDR3 protein is CASSFSTGQKSFPLHF. For the CDR3, the DNA is TGTGCCAGCAGTTTTTCGACGGGACAGAAGTCTTTTCCCCTCCACTTT.

V and J are TRBV18 and TRBJ2-7; 11 nucleotides agree with TRBD2. The CDR3 covers 16 residues. J lost 2 bases, V lost 2 bases, and 5 bases had no gene match. Germline CDR1 KGHSH, CDR2 LQKENI. The CDR3 sequence is CASSPTLAGGPYEQYF. For the CDR3, the DNA is TGTGCCAGCTCACCAACTCTAGCGGGGGGCCCCTACGAGCAGTACTTC.

The chain employs TRBV7-8 and TRBJ2-1; 7 nucleotides match TRBD2. Germline-derived CDR1 and CDR2 are SGHVS and FQNEAQ. The CDR3 runs 15 residues. The J segment lost 5 bases and the V segment lost 2 bases, leaving 6 bases of the junction unmatched. The CDR3 is CASSLNPLADNEQFF. The CDR3 DNA reads as TGTGCCAGCAGCTTAAACCCCCTAGCGGACAATGAGCAGTTCTTC.

The V gene is TRBV7-2, the J gene TRBJ2-5; 15 nucleotides agree with TRBD2. CDR3 length equals 16 residues. With 5 bases clipped from V and 1 base from J, the junction kept 2 bases outside the gene matches. Germline assignment: CDR1 SGHTA and CDR2 FQGNSA. The CDR3 DNA sequence: TGTGCCAGCAGCCTGGGACTAGCGGGGGGCCAAGAGACCCAGTACTTC. Protein sequence: CASSLGLAGGQETQYF.

This rearrangement joins TRBV5-1 to TRBJ1-1, with 7 positions matching TRBD1. This CDR3 is built from 16 residues. V lost 4 bases, J lost 1 base, and 10 bases stayed unmatched. Germline-derived CDR1 and CDR2 are SGHRS and YFSETQ. Written as DNA, the CDR3 is TGCGCCAGCAGCCCGGAAAACAGGGGAAAGAACACTGAAGCTTTCTTT. This sequence encodes CASSPENRGKNTEAFF.

The chain has TRBV5-6 and TRBJ1-5, with D possibly being TRBD1 (6 bases). The CDR3 has 16 residues. Trimming shortened V by 5 bases and J by 6 bases, and 21 bases separated the two germline ends. Germline CDR1 SGHDT, CDR2 YYEEEE. The CDR3 region is CASSRTLPQGVQPQHF. The CDR3 DNA follows: TGTGCCAGCAGTCGGACCCTTCCACAGGGAGTTCAGCCCCAGCATTTT.

The V gene is TRBV19, the J gene TRBJ2-7, with D perhaps TRBD2 (5 bases). Trimming shortened V by 1 base and J by 3 bases, and 19 bases separated the two germline ends. This CDR3 has 17 residues. Germline values: CDR1 LNHDA, CDR2 SQIVND (reference sequence). This chain's CDR3 is CASSIGSRGHNFYEQYF. For the CDR3, the DNA is TGTGCCAGTAGTATAGGGAGTCGGGGTCACAACTTCTACGAGCAGTACTTC.

The gene calls are TRBV11-3 and TRBJ2-5, with 8 bases aligning to TRBD2. The trim removed 4 bases at V and 2 bases at J, leaving 6 bases unmatched. CDR3 length equals 15 residues. Germline V gene data show CDR1 as SGHNT and CDR2 as YENEEA. Here the CDR3 DNA reads TGTGCCAGCAGCTCCGGGGGGGCATATCAAGAGACCCAGTACTTC. Translation: CASSSGGAYQETQYF.

The gene calls are TRBV29-1 and TRBJ2-7; D is unresolved. Germline assignment: CDR1 SQVTM and CDR2 ANQGSEA. The ends were cut back, 6 bases at V and 2 bases at J, with 8 bases in the middle. The CDR3 runs to 11 residues. Here the CDR3 DNA reads TGCAGCGTCGCAGAGGCCTACGAGCAGTACTTC. Amino acid sequence: CSVAEAYEQYF.

V usage is TRBV7-3 and J usage is TRBJ2-2; 8 bases match TRBD2. Germline values: CDR1 SGHTA, CDR2 FQGTGA. The CDR3 contains 18 residues. Unmatched junction bases numbered 13, after V lost 5 bases and J lost 2 bases. The CDR3: CASSPSNALAGNTGELFF. The CDR3 DNA reads TGTGCCAGCAGCCCGTCGAACGCGCTAGCGGGTAACACCGGGGAGCTGTTTTTT.

The CDR3 loop reads CASSLETGTTDTQYF. The CDR3, as DNA: TGTGCCAGCAGCTTGGAGACAGGAACCACAGATACGCAGTATTTT. The V gene is TRBV5-4, the J gene TRBJ2-3; D is perhaps TRBD1 (6 bases). CDR3 length: 15 amino acids. Per the germline V gene, CDR1 is SGHNT and CDR2 is YYREEE (reference sequence). V gave up 0 bases and J gave up 2 bases, with 10 bases separating them.

The V gene is TRBV30, the J gene TRBJ1-6, with D possibly being TRBD1 (6 bases). From germline, CDR1 is GTSNPN and CDR2 SVGIG (reference sequence). V was pared by 6 bases and J by 7 bases, with 13 bases between. This CDR3 region has 13 residues. The CDR3: CACPQGMNSPLHF. The CDR3 DNA reads TGTGCCTGTCCCCAGGGGATGAATTCACCCCTCCACTTT. The whole variable domain, filled in from reference TRBV30 and TRBJ1-6, reads SQTIHQWPATLVQPVGSPLSLECTVEGTSNPNLYWYRQAAGRGLQLLFYSVGIGQISSEVPQNLSASRPQDRQFILSSKKLLLSDSGFYLCACPQGMNSPLHFGNGTRLTVT.

V is TRBV18 and J is TRBJ1-1; D possibly corresponds to TRBD1 (5 bases). Germline V gives CDR1 KGHSH, CDR2 LQKENI. The CDR3 consists of 16 residues. Trimming pared 0 bases from V and 1 base from J, leaving 12 bases between. Here the CDR3 DNA reads TGTGCCAGCTCACCACCGAAGGCCGGGGGGAACACTGAAGCTTTCTTT. This codes for CASSPPKAGGNTEAFF.

The chain uses TRBV2 and TRBJ1-5; maybe TRBD1 (5 bases). Germline lookup yields CDR1 SNHLY and CDR2 FYNNEI. The ends were cut back, 5 bases at V and 5 bases at J, with 22 bases in the middle. The CDR3 length is 17 residues. The CDR3 bases are TGTGCCAGCAGTCTCGGGGAGGGATTTGTGGGGGATCAGCCCCAGCATTTT. It specifies CASSLGEGFVGDQPQHF. The whole variable domain, filled in from reference TRBV2 and TRBJ1-5, reads EPEVTQTPSHQVTQMGQEVILRCVPISNHLYFYWYRQILGQKVEFLVSFYNNEISEKSEIFDDQFSVERPDGSNFTLKIRSTKLEDSAMYFCASSLGEGFVGDQPQHFGDGTRLSIL.

This CDR3 reads CASSPGQGNNQPQHF. The CDR3 DNA sequence: TGTGCCAGCTCACCCGGACAGGGGAACAATCAGCCCCAGCATTTT. The chain couples TRBV18 to TRBJ1-5; 9 bases match TRBD1. The CDR3 totals 15 residues. CDR1 KGHSH and CDR2 LQKENI come from the germline V gene. Trimming at V came to 3 bases and at J to 3 bases, leaving 3 bases not matched to a gene.

The sample holds a few counts of this clone. This chain links TRBV6-1 with TRBJ1-2, with D hard to call. CDR3 size: 12 residues. Germline CDR1 MNHNS, CDR2 SASEGT. Trimming took 3 bases from V and 8 from J, leaving 10 bases between them. CDR3 sequence (DNA): TGTGCCAGCAGTGACAGGAGGTACGGCTACACCTTC. Translation gives CASSDRRYGYTF.

The CDR3 loop reads CASSLGQGSNYGYTF. The CDR3 DNA reads TGCGCCAGCAGTCTAGGACAGGGATCTAACTATGGCTACACCTTC. The gene calls are TRBV5-1 and TRBJ1-2; 8 nucleotides line up with TRBD1. The length of the CDR3 is 15 residues. The germline gives CDR1 SGHRS, CDR2 YFSETQ. V gave up 5 bases and J gave up 0 bases; unmatched junction bases: 6.

This clone was seen once. The chain couples TRBV4-1 to TRBJ2-2; possible D gene TRBD1, 6 bases. This CDR3 spans 16 amino acids. Germline CDR1 and CDR2: MGHRA and YSYEKL. V lost 4 bases, J lost 5 bases, and 17 bases lay in between. The CDR3, as DNA: TGCGCCAGCAGCCCGGCGGACAGCCCGAGAACCGGGGAGCTGTTTTTT. This codes for CASSPADSPRTGELFF.

The rearrangement uses TRBV5-1 and TRBJ2-3; 9 bases agree with TRBD2. CDR1 is SGHRS and CDR2 is YFSETQ in the germline V gene. The CDR3 loop spans 19 amino acids. Trimming removed 2 bases from V and 2 bases from J; junction bases left unmatched: 15. CDR3 sequence (DNA): TGCGCCAGCAGCTTTCCGGTGGAATCGAGCGGGGGGTACACAGATACGCAGTATTTT. It is translated as CASSFPVESSGGYTDTQYF.